This is a list of T cell receptor beta chains from one sample in a study of shared clonotypes between healthy human individuals. Repertoires were generated with immunoSEQ multiplex PCR, while TCRdb's copy carries only in-frame clones and drops some. The sample records some 2 million clones, approximately 94% being singletons. Sequenced input: naive CD8+ T cells sorted from blood. All receptors come from a young man in good health. Each CDR3 is given with its conserved first and last residue. The order of the fields is clone size, V gene, J gene, D gene, CDR3 length, CDR3 protein, CDR3 DNA. A D gene is named only where the DNA matches it firmly. Some rows have no size entry. The others give once, few or many, or a class for an expanded clone.

>few|TRBV27|TRBJ2-1|TRBD1|13
CASSLDRANEQFF
TGTGCCAGCAGTTTGGACAGGGCCAATGAGCAGTTCTTC
>-|TRBV18|TRBJ1-2|-|15
CASSPPDGVLDGYTF
TGTGCCAGCTCACCACCCGACGGGGTGCTGGATGGCTACACCTTC
>-|TRBV18|TRBJ2-5|TRBD2|19
CASSPGLARVTYYQETQYF
TGTGCCAGCTCGCCCGGACTAGCGAGGGTAACGTACTATCAAGAGACCCAGTACTTC
>-|TRBV28|TRBJ2-1|-|15
CASSLASGVLNEQFF
TGTGCCAGCAGCCTTGCGTCGGGAGTACTAAATGAGCAGTTCTTC
>-|TRBV6-1|TRBJ2-7|TRBD2|14
CASSDGTSGNEQYF
TGTGCCAGCAGTGACGGGACTAGCGGGAACGAGCAGTACTTC
>-|TRBV28|TRBJ2-5|-|12
CASSPGQETQYF
TGTGCCAGCAGCCCGGGGCAAGAGACCCAGTACTTC
>once|TRBV27|TRBJ2-3|TRBD2|17
CASSPSTGTIPLDTQYF
TGTGCCAGCAGTCCGTCTACCGGGACTATCCCCTTAGATACGCAGTATTTT
>-|TRBV15|TRBJ1-1|-|13
CATSRAPNTEAFF
TGTGCCACCAGCAGGGCTCCGAACACTGAAGCTTTCTTT
>once|TRBV19|TRBJ2-7|-|13
CASSMSSTYEQYF
TGTGCCAGTAGTATGAGCAGCACCTACGAGCAGTACTTC
>-|TRBV29-1|TRBJ1-2|TRBD1|13
CSGSDRGNYGYTF
TGCAGCGGATCGGACAGGGGGAACTATGGCTACACCTTC
>-|TRBV27|TRBJ2-5|TRBD2|16
CASSISSGAVQETQYF
TGTGCCAGCAGTATTTCTAGCGGGGCTGTGCAAGAGACCCAGTACTTC
>-|TRBV29-1|TRBJ2-1|-|12
CSASASYNEQFF
TGCAGCGCTAGCGCTTCCTACAATGAGCAGTTCTTC
>-|TRBV15|TRBJ2-7|TRBD1|18
CATSSRDRVDRARYEQYF
TGTGCCACCAGCAGTCGGGACAGGGTGGACAGAGCCAGGTACGAGCAGTACTTC
>-|TRBV11-3|TRBJ2-1|-|14
CASSLGQSYNEQFF
TGTGCCAGCAGCTTAGGGCAGTCCTACAATGAGCAGTTCTTC
>-|TRBV28|TRBJ1-2|TRBD1|15
CASSPAGTGTNGYTF
TGTGCCAGCAGTCCCGCCGGGACAGGGACGAATGGCTACACCTTC
>-|TRBV29-1|TRBJ2-1|TRBD2|15
CSVRLGGFSNNEQFF
TGCAGCGTCCGGTTGGGAGGGTTTTCTAACAATGAGCAGTTCTTC
>-|TRBV5-1|TRBJ2-2|-|15
CASSWTATNTGELFF
TGCGCCAGCAGCTGGACAGCTACGAACACCGGGGAGCTGTTTTTT
>-|TRBV27|TRBJ1-4|-|14
CASSLLGTNEKLFF
TGTGCCAGCAGTTTATTGGGAACTAATGAAAAACTGTTTTTT
>-|TRBV9|TRBJ2-7|TRBD2|14
CASSVTSGSHEQYF
TGTGCCAGCAGCGTAACTAGCGGGAGCCACGAGCAGTACTTC